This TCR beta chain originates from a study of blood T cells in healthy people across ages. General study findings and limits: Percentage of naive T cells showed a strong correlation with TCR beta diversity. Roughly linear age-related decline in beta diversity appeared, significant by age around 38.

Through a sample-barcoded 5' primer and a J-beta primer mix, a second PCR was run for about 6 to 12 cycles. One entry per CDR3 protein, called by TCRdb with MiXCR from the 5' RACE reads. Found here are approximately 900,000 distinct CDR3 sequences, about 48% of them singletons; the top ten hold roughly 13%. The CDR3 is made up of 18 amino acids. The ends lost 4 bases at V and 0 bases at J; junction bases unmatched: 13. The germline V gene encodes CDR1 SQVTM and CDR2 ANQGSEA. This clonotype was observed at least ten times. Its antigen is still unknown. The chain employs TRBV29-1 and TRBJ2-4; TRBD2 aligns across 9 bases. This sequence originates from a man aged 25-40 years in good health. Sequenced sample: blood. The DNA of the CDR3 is TGCAGCGTTGGAGGGGAGACTAGCGGAGCCCTAGCCAAAAACATTCAGTACTTC. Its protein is CSVGGETSGALAKNIQYF.